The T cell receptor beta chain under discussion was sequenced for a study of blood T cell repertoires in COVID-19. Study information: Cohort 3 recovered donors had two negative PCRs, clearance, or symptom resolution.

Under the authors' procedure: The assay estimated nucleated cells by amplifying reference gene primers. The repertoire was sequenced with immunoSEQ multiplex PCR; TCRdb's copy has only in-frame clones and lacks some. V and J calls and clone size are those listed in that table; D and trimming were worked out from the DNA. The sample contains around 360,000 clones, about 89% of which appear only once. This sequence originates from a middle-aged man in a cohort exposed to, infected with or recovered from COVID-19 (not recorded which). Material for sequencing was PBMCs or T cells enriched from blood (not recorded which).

CDR3 in DNA: TGTGCCAGCAGTGACATACAGGGTCCCGGAAACACCATATATTTT. This translates into CASSDIQGPGNTIYF. The chain is built from TRBV2 and TRBJ1-3, with D perhaps matching TRBD1 (6 bases). This CDR3 has 15 amino acids. Germline CDR1 SNHLY, CDR2 FYNNEI. Deletions cut 3 bases from V and 4 bases from J, with 13 bases between.